These 19 T cell receptor beta chains were all obtained from the same sample, sequenced in a study of T cell responses to AZD1222 COVID-19 vaccine. Method: immunoSEQ multiplex PCR; TCRdb's copy keeps in-frame clones and lacks some. This sample has 100,000 to 150,000 clones; around 91% occur once, and the top ten carry less than 4.5%. Here the sequenced sample was peripheral blood, taken on day 0 of MenACWY control vaccination. These receptor sequences come from an adult in good health.

The rearrangement joins TRBV3-1 (or the pseudogene TRBV3-2) to TRBJ2-7; no reliable D call. The V gene's germline CDR1 is LGHDT and CDR2 YNNKEL (reference sequence). This CDR3 region has 12 residues. CDR3 in amino acids: CASSQATHSLHV. The CDR3 DNA reads as TGTGCCAGCAGCCAGGCGACTCATTCCTTGCACGTC.

This clone appeared once. The V gene is TRBV4-3, the J gene TRBJ1-1; D might be TRBD1 (5 bases). The V gene's germline CDR1 is LGHNA and CDR2 YSLEER. The CDR3 is 15 amino acids. Trimming removed 0 bases from V and 10 bases from J, with 18 bases in between. The CDR3 reads CASSQDLGPGVRAFF. The CDR3 nucleotides are TGCGCCAGCAGCCAAGATTTGGGACCGGGCGTGAGAGCTTTCTTT.

This rearrangement joins TRBV28 to TRBJ1-2; TRBD1 might be the D (6 bases). The CDR3 runs to 13 residues. V lost 5 bases and J 6 bases, leaving 13 bases between the germline ends. Per germline, CDR1 MDHEN and CDR2 SYDVKM. In DNA form, the CDR3 reads TGTGCCAGCAGTCGGCAGGGGTTTCATGGCTACACCTTC. Translation gives CASSRQGFHGYTF.

J is TRBJ2-2 and V is TRBV28; D is perhaps TRBD1 or TRBD2 (6 bases each). The V gene's germline CDR1 is MDHEN and CDR2 SYDVKM. Trimming shortened V by 8 bases and J by 7 bases, and 14 bases separated the two germline ends. The CDR3 sequence is 13 residues long. The CDR3 sequence: CASLTGAGGELFF. In DNA form, the CDR3 reads TGTGCCAGCCTTACGGGGGCAGGCGGGGAGCTGTTTTTT.

This chain links TRBV4-1 with TRBJ1-2; D uncertain. V was trimmed by 0 bases and J by 8 bases, leaving 16 bases between them. The CDR3 loop spans 15 amino acids. The germline V gene encodes CDR1 MGHRA and CDR2 YSYEKL. The CDR3 bases are TGCGCCAGCAGCCAAGAAGACGCACGTTCGGGAGGCTACACCTTC. Its protein is CASSQEDARSGGYTF.

The gene calls are TRBV30 and TRBJ1-2, with 10 bases lining up with TRBD1. The junction had 10 bases not matched to a gene; V was cut back by 3 bases and J by 6 bases. CDR3 length: 15 amino acids. CDR1 and CDR2 from the germline V gene are GTSNPN and SVGIG (reference sequence). Written as DNA, the CDR3 is TGTGCCTGGAGCGCCGGGACAGGGGCAATAGATGGCTACACCTTC. Translating it yields CAWSAGTGAIDGYTF.

This clone has just one count. This sequence joins TRBV6-5 and TRBJ2-6; D remains unclear. The CDR3 totals 14 residues. Looked up from germline, CDR1 is MNHEY and CDR2 is SVGAGI. V gave up 2 bases and J gave up 4 bases, with 6 bases separating them. The CDR3 here is CASSYSLGANVLTF. Written as DNA, the CDR3 is TGTGCCAGCAGTTACAGCCTCGGGGCCAACGTCCTGACTTTC.

This clone was picked up a small number of times. This chain joins TRBV20-1 and TRBJ1-3; maybe TRBD1 (5 bases). Germline V gives CDR1 DFQATT, CDR2 SNEGSKA (reference sequence). V was trimmed by 3 bases and J by 0 bases, leaving 15 bases between them. The CDR3 length is 16 residues. The CDR3 DNA reads TGCAGTGCTAGTTCTGACAGCCTCGGCTCTGGAAACACCATATATTTT. Amino acids: CSASSDSLGSGNTIYF.

The chain links TRBV5-4 to TRBJ2-7, with no clear D. CDR1 and CDR2 from the germline V gene are SGHNT and YYREEE (reference sequence). The CDR3 runs 14 residues. V lost 4 bases to trimming and J lost 3 bases, with 14 bases between them. This CDR3 is CASSPELVHYEQYF. The CDR3 DNA follows: TGTGCCAGCAGCCCCGAACTGGTACACTACGAGCAGTACTTC.

V and J are TRBV5-1 and TRBJ1-6; 7 positions match TRBD1. The ends lost 4 bases at V and 8 bases at J; junction bases unmatched: 9. Germline CDR1 SGHRS, CDR2 YFSETQ. The CDR3 sequence is 15 residues long. The CDR3 DNA follows: TGCGCCAGCAGCACCGAAGGGGGCCCTGATTCACCCCTCCACTTT. As protein: CASSTEGGPDSPLHF.

This clone was picked up a small number of times. V usage is TRBV11-1 and J usage is TRBJ2-7; 7 nucleotides align to TRBD2. Germline V gives CDR1 SGHAT, CDR2 FQDESV (reference sequence). The ends lost 1 base at V and 6 bases at J; junction bases unmatched: 3. The CDR3 consists of 13 residues. CDR3 in amino acids: CASSLVRTSEQYF. CDR3 DNA sequence: TGTGCCAGCAGCTTAGTTCGGACTAGCGAGCAGTACTTC.

CDR3 amino acids: CASSYGRGRGNSPLHF. CDR3 in DNA: TGTGCCAGCAGTTATGGCAGGGGGCGCGGTAATTCACCCCTCCACTTT. The chain uses TRBV6-5 and TRBJ1-6, with 8 bases identical to TRBD1. CDR1 and CDR2 from the germline V gene are MNHEY and SVGAGI. V was pared by 3 bases and J by 6 bases, with 7 bases of the junction left unmatched. The CDR3 is 16 amino acids.

This clone showed up just once. This chain links TRBV2 with TRBJ2-7; TRBD1 agrees at 11 bases. V shed 10 bases and J 7 bases; nucleotides not matched to a gene: 9. Germline V lookup: CDR1 SNHLY, CDR2 FYNNEI. The CDR3 has 13 amino acids. CDR3 region: CATRDRGSREQYF. The CDR3 bases are TGTGCCACTCGGGACAGGGGGTCTCGGGAGCAGTACTTC.

The chain joins TRBV14 to TRBJ2-7, with 7 bases matching TRBD1. V trimming: 4 bases; J trimming: 5 bases; junction bases outside the gene matches: 5. Per the germline V gene, CDR1 is SGHDN and CDR2 is FVKESK. The CDR3 covers 13 residues. CDR3 sequence: CASSPDRVHEQYF. In nucleotides, the CDR3 is TGTGCCAGCAGCCCTGACAGGGTGCACGAGCAGTACTTC.

The genes are TRBV30 and TRBJ1-1; TRBD1 agrees at 8 bases. The V segment lost 4 bases and the J segment 5 bases; nucleotides outside the gene matches: 6. Looked up from germline, CDR1 is GTSNPN and CDR2 is SVGIG (reference sequence). The CDR3 contains 13 residues. In DNA, the CDR3 is TGTGCCTGGACATCAGGGGGCAGAACTGAAGCTTTCTTT. It is translated as CAWTSGGRTEAFF.

The rearrangement joins TRBV28 to TRBJ2-1; D call uncertain. CDR3 length: 12 amino acids. Germline CDR1 and CDR2: MDHEN and SYDVKM. The germline V and J ends were trimmed by 4 bases and 12 bases, with 13 bases remaining between them. The CDR3 spells CASSSWPLGQFF. The CDR3 DNA reads as TGTGCCAGCAGTTCTTGGCCCCTCGGGCAGTTCTTC.

The rearrangement joins TRBV15 to TRBJ1-5; TRBD1 might be the D (6 bases). The CDR3 totals 20 residues. The V gene's germline CDR1 is LNHNV and CDR2 YYDKDF (reference sequence). V was shortened by 8 bases and J by 1 base, with 30 bases between the two germline ends. In DNA form, the CDR3 reads TGTGCCACCTTTGACGAGGCGGGACATAAGCTGCTCCTAAGCAATCAGCCCCAGCATTTT. Translation gives CATFDEAGHKLLLSNQPQHF.

The chain joins TRBV29-1 to TRBJ2-3; 7 bases line up with TRBD1. CDR3 length equals 17 residues. Germline lookup yields CDR1 SQVTM and CDR2 ANQGSEA. V was clipped by 5 bases and J by 9 bases; unmatched bases: 23. The CDR3 DNA sequence: TGCAGCGTTAGAAGATCCTGGACAGGCCGAAGACTTGAAACGCAGTATTTT. It codes for CSVRRSWTGRRLETQYF.

In its sample, this clone was seen once. V gene TRBV6-5 combines with J gene TRBJ2-1; D possibly corresponds to TRBD2 (6 bases). V was pared by 0 bases and J by 3 bases, with 12 bases between. The CDR3 has 16 residues. Looked up from germline, CDR1 is MNHEY and CDR2 is SVGAGI. The CDR3 DNA is TGTGCCAGCAGTTACTCGAGAGGCGGGAACTACAATGAGCAGTTCTTC. Its translation: CASSYSRGGNYNEQFF.